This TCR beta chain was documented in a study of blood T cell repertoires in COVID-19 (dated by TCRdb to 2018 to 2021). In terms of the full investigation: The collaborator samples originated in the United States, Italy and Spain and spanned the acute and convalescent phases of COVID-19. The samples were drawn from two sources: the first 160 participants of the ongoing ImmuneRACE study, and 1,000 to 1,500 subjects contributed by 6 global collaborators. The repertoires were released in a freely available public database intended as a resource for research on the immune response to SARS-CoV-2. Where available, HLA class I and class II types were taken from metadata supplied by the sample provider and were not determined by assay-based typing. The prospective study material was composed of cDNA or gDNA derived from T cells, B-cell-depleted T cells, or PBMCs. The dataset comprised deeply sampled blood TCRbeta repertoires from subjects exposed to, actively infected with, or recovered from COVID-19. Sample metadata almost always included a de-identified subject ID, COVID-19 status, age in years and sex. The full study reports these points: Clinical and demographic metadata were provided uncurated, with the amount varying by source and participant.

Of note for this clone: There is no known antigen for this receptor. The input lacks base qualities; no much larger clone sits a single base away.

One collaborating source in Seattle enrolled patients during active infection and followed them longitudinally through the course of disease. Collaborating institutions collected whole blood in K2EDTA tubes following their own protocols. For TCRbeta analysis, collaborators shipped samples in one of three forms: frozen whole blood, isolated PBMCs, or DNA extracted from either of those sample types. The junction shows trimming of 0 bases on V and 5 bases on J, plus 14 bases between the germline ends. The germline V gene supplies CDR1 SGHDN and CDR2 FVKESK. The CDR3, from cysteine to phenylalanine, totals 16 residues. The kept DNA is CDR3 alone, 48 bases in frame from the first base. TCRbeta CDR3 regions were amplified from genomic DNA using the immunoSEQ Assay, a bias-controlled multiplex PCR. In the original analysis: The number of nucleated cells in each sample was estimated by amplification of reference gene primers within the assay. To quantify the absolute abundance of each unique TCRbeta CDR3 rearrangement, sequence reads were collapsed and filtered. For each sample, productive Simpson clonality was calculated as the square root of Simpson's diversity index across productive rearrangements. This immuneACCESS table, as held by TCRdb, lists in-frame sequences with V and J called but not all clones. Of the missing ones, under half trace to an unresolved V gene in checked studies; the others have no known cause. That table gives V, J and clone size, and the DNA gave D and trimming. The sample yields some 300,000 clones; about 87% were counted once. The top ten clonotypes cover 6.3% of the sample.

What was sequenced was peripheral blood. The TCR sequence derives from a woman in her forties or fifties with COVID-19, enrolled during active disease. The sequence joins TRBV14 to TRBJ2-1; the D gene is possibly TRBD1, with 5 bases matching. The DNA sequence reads TGTGCCAGCAGCCAAGATAAGGGGCACCTTCACAATGAGCAGTTCTTC. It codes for CASSQDKGHLHNEQFF. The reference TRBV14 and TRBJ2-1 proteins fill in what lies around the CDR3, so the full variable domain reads EAGVTQFPSHSVIEKGQTVTLRCDPISGHDNLYWYRRVMGKEIKFLLHFVKESKQDESGMPNNRFLAERTGGTYSTLKVQPAELEDSGVYFCASSQDKGHLHNEQFFGPGTRLTVL.